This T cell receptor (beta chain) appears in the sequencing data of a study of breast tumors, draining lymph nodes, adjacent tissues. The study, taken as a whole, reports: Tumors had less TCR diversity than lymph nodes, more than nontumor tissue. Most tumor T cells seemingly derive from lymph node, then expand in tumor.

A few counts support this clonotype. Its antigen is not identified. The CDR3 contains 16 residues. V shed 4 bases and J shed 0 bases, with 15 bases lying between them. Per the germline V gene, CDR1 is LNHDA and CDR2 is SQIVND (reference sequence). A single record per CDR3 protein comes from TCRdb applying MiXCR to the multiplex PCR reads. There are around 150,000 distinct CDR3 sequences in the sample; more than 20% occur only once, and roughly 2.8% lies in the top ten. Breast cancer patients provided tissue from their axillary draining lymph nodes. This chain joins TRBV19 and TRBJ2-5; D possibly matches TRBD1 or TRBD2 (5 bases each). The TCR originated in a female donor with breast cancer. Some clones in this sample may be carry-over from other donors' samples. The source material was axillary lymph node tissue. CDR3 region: CASSRGWDPYQETQYF. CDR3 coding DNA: TGTGCCAGTAGTAGGGGATGGGACCCGTACCAAGAGACCCAGTACTTC.